This passage covers 32 T cell receptor beta chains from one sample sequenced in a study of patients and donors after allogeneic stem cell transplantation. TCRdb fed the RT-PCR reads into MiXCR, producing one record per CDR3 protein. The data contain more than 850,000 distinct CDR3 sequences, under 20% of them singletons. The sequenced sample was blood, either unsorted or a sorted T cell fraction (not recorded which). These receptors were collected from a human donor who was either an allogeneic HSCT recipient or a stem cell or donor lymphocyte infusion donor (not recorded which). It is not recorded whose cells these are; they may come from a transplant donor.

This clonotype was counted a few times. The chain uses TRBV28 and TRBJ2-7; D call uncertain. Trimming left V 6 bases short and J 3 bases short, with 6 bases between. The germline V gene has CDR1 MDHEN and CDR2 SYDVKM. The CDR3 extends over 11 amino acids. The CDR3 DNA is TGTGCCAGCAGATACCTCTACGAGCAGTACTTC. Its translation: CASRYLYEQYF.

This clonotype was observed a few times. This chain joins TRBV5-1 and TRBJ2-7; the D gene is possibly TRBD2 (5 bases). This CDR3 region has 15 residues. Trimming cost V 4 bases and J 5 bases, with 19 bases left between them. Germline CDR1 and CDR2: SGHRS and YFSETQ. Here the CDR3 reads CASSARGYNEDEQYF. The CDR3 bases are TGCGCCAGCAGCGCCAGAGGGTATAACGAGGACGAGCAGTACTTC.

The table lists this clonotype with a few counts. For the CDR3, the DNA is TGTGCCACCAGTGGGACAGCTCTAGGTGGCTACACCTTC. Residues: CATSGTALGGYTF. The chain links TRBV24-1 to TRBJ1-2; D might be TRBD1 (6 bases). V was trimmed by 5 bases and J by 7 bases, leaving 13 bases between them. Germline CDR1 KGHDR, CDR2 SFDVKD. The length of the CDR3 is 13 residues.

The chain has TRBV20-1 and TRBJ2-5; no clear D gene. This CDR3 comprises 13 residues. Trimming removed 7 bases at V and 6 bases at J, with 18 bases between. Germline V gene data show CDR1 as DFQATT and CDR2 as SNEGSKA (reference sequence). As DNA, the CDR3 is TGCAGTGTCGGTCCCCCCGAAGGGAAGACCCAGTACTTC. Its protein product is CSVGPPEGKTQYF.

V usage is TRBV28 and J usage is TRBJ2-1, with 16 bases aligning to TRBD2. The ends lost 7 bases at V and 8 bases at J; junction bases unmatched: 5. Germline assignment: CDR1 MDHEN and CDR2 SYDVKM. The CDR3 has 15 amino acids. The CDR3 DNA reads TGTGCCAGCACTCGGGGGACTAGCGGGAGGGATGAGCAGTTCTTC. Its protein product is CASTRGTSGRDEQFF.

CDR3 DNA sequence: TGTGCCAGCAGATCACAGGGGAGTATAGCCAAAAACATTCAGTACTTC. Protein product: CASRSQGSIAKNIQYF. J is TRBJ2-4 and V is TRBV7-9; 7 nucleotides agree with TRBD1. The CDR3 is made up of 16 amino acids. Germline V gives CDR1 SEHNR, CDR2 FQNEAQ (reference sequence). Germline trimming cut 6 bases from V and 0 bases from J; bases unmatched to any gene: 8.

This clonotype was observed a handful of times. This chain links TRBV27 with TRBJ2-7; perhaps D is TRBD1 or TRBD2 (5 bases each). The germline V gene encodes CDR1 MNHEY and CDR2 SMNVEV (reference sequence). The CDR3 extends over 14 amino acids. V was clipped by 3 bases and J by 2 bases, with 11 bases between them. The CDR3 nucleotides are TGTGCCAGCAGTTTCCGGGACGGACCCTACGAGCAGTACTTC. Protein sequence: CASSFRDGPYEQYF.

The chain uses TRBV7-8 and TRBJ2-7; TRBD2 matches at 10 bases. CDR1 SGHVS and CDR2 FQNEAQ come from the germline V gene. CDR3 length equals 14 residues. V lost 4 bases and J lost 3; bases outside the gene matches: 3. CDR3: CASSWRLAGYEQYF. CDR3 coding DNA: TGTGCCAGCAGCTGGAGACTAGCGGGCTACGAGCAGTACTTC. Using reference TRBV7-8 and TRBJ2-7 for the parts outside the CDR3, the full variable domain is GAGVSQSPRYKVAKRGQDVALRCDPISGHVSLFWYQQALGQGPEFLTYFQNEAQLDKSGLPSDRFFAERPEGSVSTLKIQRTQQEDSAVYLCASSWRLAGYEQYFGPGTRLTVT.

This clonotype has just a few counts. CDR3 sequence reads: CASSDFGQHNQPQHF. The CDR3 DNA follows: TGTGCCAGCAGTGATTTCGGCCAGCACAATCAGCCCCAGCATTTT. This sequence joins TRBV2 and TRBJ1-5; no firm D call. The germline V gene has CDR1 SNHLY and CDR2 FYNNEI. CDR3 length: 15 residues. V was trimmed by 3 bases and J by 3 bases, leaving 12 bases between them.

This clonotype has only a few counts. The rearrangement joins TRBV6-5 to TRBJ1-1; tentatively, D is TRBD1 (5 bases). This CDR3 region has 13 residues. Trimming cost V 4 bases and J 10 bases, with 16 bases left between them. The germline CDR1 and CDR2 sequences are MNHEY and SVGAGI. CDR3 protein: CASSSLPAGVAFF. CDR3 DNA sequence: TGTGCCAGCAGTTCCCTCCCCGCGGGGGTAGCTTTCTTT.

This clonotype was observed a handful of times. V gene TRBV9 combines with J gene TRBJ2-1; D not certain. The CDR3 spans 13 residues. Germline CDR1 SGDLS, CDR2 YYNGEE. V lost 4 bases, J lost 7 bases, and 12 bases lay in between. CDR3 loop: CASSLIGWNEQFF. As DNA, the CDR3 is TGTGCCAGCAGCTTAATCGGGTGGAATGAGCAGTTCTTC.

This chain joins TRBV7-9 and TRBJ2-4; maybe TRBD2 (6 bases). CDR1 SEHNR and CDR2 FQNEAQ come from the germline V gene (reference sequence). V was trimmed by 5 bases and J by 7 bases, leaving 9 bases between them. The CDR3 sequence is 12 residues long. The CDR3 here is CASSPRGNIQYF. The CDR3 region has the DNA TGTGCCAGCAGCCCCCGGGGGAACATTCAGTACTTC.

The chain links TRBV7-9 to TRBJ2-1, with 12 bases lining up with TRBD1. From germline, CDR1 is SEHNR and CDR2 FQNEAQ (reference sequence). The CDR3 spans 15 residues. J gave up 6 bases and V 3 bases, and 3 bases lay outside the gene matches. The CDR3 bases are TGTGCCAGCAGCTTGGGACAGGGGGCTAGCAATGAGCAGTTCTTC. Its translation is CASSLGQGASNEQFF. The complete variable domain, with remaining parts taken from reference TRBV7-9 and TRBJ2-1, reads DTGVSQNPRHKITKRGQNVTFRCDPISEHNRLYWYRQTLGQGPEFLTYFQNEAQLEKSRLLSDRFSAERPKGSFSTLEIQRTEQGDSAMYLCASSLGQGASNEQFFGPGTRLTVL.

This clonotype has more than one count but fewer than ten. V is TRBV9 and J is TRBJ2-2, with D perhaps TRBD2 (5 bases). Germline V lookup: CDR1 SGDLS, CDR2 YYNGEE. V was shortened by 0 bases and J by 8 bases, with 11 bases between the two germline ends. The CDR3 has 14 residues. The CDR3, as DNA: TGTGCCAGCAGCGTAGTTCAGTGGAGGGGGGAGCTGTTTTTT. The encoded protein is CASSVVQWRGELFF. Combining the CDR3 with reference TRBV9 and TRBJ2-2 gives the whole variable domain DSGVTQTPKHLITATGQRVTLRCSPRSGDLSVYWYQQSLDQGLQFLIQYYNGEERAKGNILERFSAQQFPDLHSELNLSSLELGDSALYFCASSVVQWRGELFFGEGSRLTVL.

The chain has TRBV11-2 and TRBJ2-5; 12 bases map to TRBD2. The V segment lost 1 base and the J segment 2 bases; nucleotides outside the gene matches: 8. Germline CDR1 and CDR2: SGHAT and FQNNGV. The CDR3 sequence is 18 residues long. The CDR3 is CASSLVRRLAGEQETQYF. The CDR3 bases are TGTGCCAGCAGCTTAGTTAGGCGACTAGCGGGGGAGCAAGAGACCCAGTACTTC.

This clonotype was detected a few times. V is TRBV20-1 and J is TRBJ2-7; 9 bases are a match to TRBD1. The V gene's germline CDR1 is DFQATT and CDR2 SNEGSKA (reference sequence). The CDR3 totals 13 residues. The trim removed 5 bases at V and 5 bases at J, leaving 7 bases unmatched. The chain's CDR3 is CSARRDRVDEQYF. CDR3 coding DNA: TGCAGTGCTCGGAGGGACAGGGTAGACGAGCAGTACTTC.

The V and J genes are TRBV3-1 and TRBJ2-2; 11 bases line up with TRBD2. V was clipped by 1 base and J by 7 bases; unmatched bases: 8. The germline V gene has CDR1 LGHDT and CDR2 YNNKEL (reference sequence). The CDR3 is made up of 17 amino acids. The chain's CDR3 is CASSQATSGSFGGELFF. Here the CDR3 DNA reads TGTGCCAGCAGCCAAGCAACTAGCGGGAGTTTCGGCGGGGAGCTGTTTTTT.

This sequence joins TRBV7-3 and TRBJ1-3, with 7 positions matching TRBD1. CDR3 length equals 14 residues. Germline V gene data show CDR1 as SGHTA and CDR2 as FQGTGA. V was clipped by 5 bases and J by 2 bases; unmatched bases: 3. The CDR3 DNA reads as TGTGCCAGCAGCGAAGGGACAGCTGGAAACACCATATATTTT. Protein sequence: CASSEGTAGNTIYF.

This clonotype was seen a handful of times. Just one base apart from a much larger clone, this may be a read error. The rearrangement joins TRBV12-3 or TRBV12-4 to TRBJ2-7; D gene ambiguous. The CDR3 has 12 residues. The V gene lost 6 bases and the J gene lost 2 bases, with 8 bases spanning the gap. Written as DNA, the CDR3 is TGTGCCAGCAGCCCTAGGACCTACGAGCAGTACTTC. Protein product: CASSPRTYEQYF.

This clonotype was seen only a few times. V gene TRBV6-1 combines with J gene TRBJ2-2; 7 nucleotides line up with TRBD2. The CDR3 runs to 16 residues. CDR1 and CDR2 (germline): MNHNS, SASEGT. With V trimmed by 7 bases and J by 1 base, 9 bases remained unmatched. CDR3 bases: TGTGCCAGCACTCACGGGGCTAGCGGGAACACCGGGGAGCTGTTTTTT. This codes for CASTHGASGNTGELFF.

V usage is TRBV6-1 and J usage is TRBJ1-5, with D unclear. With 6 bases removed from V and 1 base from J, the gap between germline ends came to 13 bases. CDR1 and CDR2 (germline): MNHNS, SASEGT. There are 15 residues in the CDR3. The CDR3 nucleotides read TGTGCCAGCAGGGAGCAATCAAAGAGCAATCAGCCCCAGCATTTT. Residues: CASREQSKSNQPQHF.

The CDR3: CASSSGRPSGINFYEQYF. The CDR3 DNA is TGTGCCAGCAGCTCAGGTCGCCCTTCAGGGATTAATTTCTACGAGCAGTACTTC. V gene TRBV11-2 combines with J gene TRBJ2-7; maybe TRBD1 (5 bases). The CDR3 is 18 residues long. Germline CDR1 reads SGHAT; CDR2 reads FQNNGV. V dropped 4 bases and J dropped 3 bases, with 25 bases sitting between them. The whole variable domain, filled in from reference TRBV11-2 and TRBJ2-7, reads EAGVAQSPRYKIIEKRQSVAFWCNPISGHATLYWYQQILGQGPKLLIQFQNNGVVDDSQLPKDRFSAERLKGVDSTLKIQPAKLEDSAVYLCASSSGRPSGINFYEQYFGPGTRLTVT.

The table lists this clonotype with a few counts. CDR3 residues: CASSLTTGAGNTIYF. The CDR3 nucleotides are TGTGCCAGCAGCTTGACGACAGGAGCTGGAAACACCATATATTTT. V gene TRBV7-9 combines with J gene TRBJ1-3; weak D call: TRBD1 (6 bases). This CDR3 is built from 15 residues. Trimming pared 3 bases from V and 2 bases from J, leaving 11 bases between. CDR1 and CDR2 from the germline V gene are SEHNR and FQNEAQ (reference sequence).

The sample holds many counts of this clonotype. V gene TRBV6-5 combines with J gene TRBJ1-2; possible D gene TRBD1, 5 bases. The V end was cut by 1 base, the J end by 5 bases, with 8 bases between. The CDR3 length is 13 residues. Germline V gene lookup returns CDR1 MNHEY and CDR2 SVGAGI. The CDR3 loop is CASSYYGHYGYTF. In nucleotides, the CDR3 is TGTGCCAGCAGTTACTACGGACATTATGGCTACACCTTC.

The gene calls are TRBV6-2 or TRBV6-3 and TRBJ2-7, with 7 bases identical to TRBD1. The CDR3 runs to 13 residues. V lost 4 bases, J lost 3 bases, and 3 bases stayed unmatched. The germline CDR1 and CDR2 sequences are MNHEY and SVGEGT. CDR3: CASSWGTVYEQYF. DNA for the CDR3: TGTGCCAGCAGTTGGGGGACAGTCTACGAGCAGTACTTC.

This clonotype was found once. The V gene is TRBV11-2, the J gene TRBJ2-7, with 9 bases matching TRBD1. The trim removed 5 bases at V and 7 bases at J, leaving 12 bases unmatched. The CDR3 is made up of 15 amino acids. The V gene's germline CDR1 is SGHAT and CDR2 FQNNGV. In DNA, the CDR3 is TGTGCCAGCAGCGCCGCCGGACAGGGGTTTTGGGAGCAGTACTTC. It encodes CASSAAGQGFWEQYF.

This clonotype has more than one count but fewer than ten. The chain uses TRBV28 and TRBJ2-3, with 12 bases identical to TRBD2. V dropped 10 bases and J dropped 4; count of bases not matched to a gene: 3. There are 13 residues in the CDR3. Germline CDR1 MDHEN, CDR2 SYDVKM. CDR3: CAIASGRADTQYF. The CDR3, as DNA: TGTGCCATCGCTAGCGGGAGGGCAGATACGCAGTATTTT. Based on the CDR3 plus reference TRBV28 and TRBJ2-3, the full variable domain is DVKVTQSSRYLVKRTGEKVFLECVQDMDHENMFWYRQDPGLGLRLIYFSYDVKMKEKGDIPEGYSVSREKKERFSLILESASTNQTSMYLCAIASGRADTQYFGPGTRLTVL.

The chain combines TRBV7-9 with TRBJ1-2; TRBD1 matches 9 bases. V shed 3 bases and J 7 bases; nucleotides not matched to a gene: 9. Germline CDR1 is SEHNR and CDR2 is FQNEAQ (reference sequence). The CDR3 has 15 residues. The CDR3 region is CASSFGQGKIVGYTF. CDR3 nucleotides: TGTGCCAGCAGCTTCGGACAGGGGAAGATAGTTGGCTACACCTTC.

This clonotype was observed many times. V and J are TRBV29-1 and TRBJ2-7, with D hard to call. Trimming left V 3 bases short and J 0 bases short, with 12 bases between. The CDR3 consists of 14 residues. CDR1 is SQVTM, CDR2 ANQGSEA, per germline. The CDR3 nucleotides read TGCAGCGTTGAGGCCCGGGCTAGCTCCTACGAGCAGTACTTC. Encoded protein: CSVEARASSYEQYF.

This clonotype came up a few times. CDR3 residues: CSVGTYEQYF. CDR3 coding DNA: TGCAGCGTCGGGACCTACGAGCAGTACTTC. V usage is TRBV29-1 and J usage is TRBJ2-7; D perhaps matches TRBD2 (5 bases). Trimming left V 6 bases short and J 2 bases short, with 5 bases between. The germline V gene encodes CDR1 SQVTM and CDR2 ANQGSEA. The CDR3 totals 10 residues.

The chain couples TRBV4-1 to TRBJ2-7, with D tentatively TRBD1 or TRBD2 (5 bases each). V was shortened by 4 bases and J by 0 bases, with 10 bases between the two germline ends. Germline CDR1 MGHRA, CDR2 YSYEKL. This CDR3 is built from 14 residues. For the CDR3, the DNA is TGCGCCAGCAGCCGGGACGGGACCTCCTACGAGCAGTACTTC. This gives the protein CASSRDGTSYEQYF.

J is TRBJ2-6 and V is TRBV2; tentatively, D is TRBD2 (6 bases). The germline CDR1 and CDR2 sequences are SNHLY and FYNNEI. The CDR3 spans 13 residues. V was shortened by 6 bases and J by 9 bases, with 12 bases between the two germline ends. For the CDR3, the DNA is TGTGCCAGCAGCTCGGAGGGGAGCAACGTCCTGACTTTC. This encodes CASSSEGSNVLTF. Full variable domain (rest looked up from reference TRBV2 and TRBJ2-6): EPEVTQTPSHQVTQMGQEVILRCVPISNHLYFYWYRQILGQKVEFLVSFYNNEISEKSEIFDDQFSVERPDGSNFTLKIRSTKLEDSAMYFCASSSEGSNVLTFGAGSRLTVL.